Reported below is one TCR beta chain. The V gene's germline CDR1 is SGHNT and CDR2 YYREEE (reference sequence). V dropped 4 bases and J dropped 2 bases, with 20 bases sitting between them. CDR3 size: 17 residues. These data originate in a study of blood T cell repertoires in COVID-19. Assay used: immunoSEQ multiplex PCR; TCRdb lists only in-frame clones, some missing. Counted here are roughly 81,000 clones, roughly four fifths occurring once; the ten biggest clones make up 10%. The clonotype originates from a man between 60 and 70 years old with acute or convalescent COVID-19. The J gene is TRBJ2-3, the V gene TRBV5-4; the D gene is possibly TRBD2 (5 bases). Sequenced input: peripheral blood. CDR3 nucleotides: TGTGCCAGCAGCCCAGGAGGCTCCCGAACCCTCACAGATACGCAGTATTTT. Encoded protein: CASSPGGSRTLTDTQYF.